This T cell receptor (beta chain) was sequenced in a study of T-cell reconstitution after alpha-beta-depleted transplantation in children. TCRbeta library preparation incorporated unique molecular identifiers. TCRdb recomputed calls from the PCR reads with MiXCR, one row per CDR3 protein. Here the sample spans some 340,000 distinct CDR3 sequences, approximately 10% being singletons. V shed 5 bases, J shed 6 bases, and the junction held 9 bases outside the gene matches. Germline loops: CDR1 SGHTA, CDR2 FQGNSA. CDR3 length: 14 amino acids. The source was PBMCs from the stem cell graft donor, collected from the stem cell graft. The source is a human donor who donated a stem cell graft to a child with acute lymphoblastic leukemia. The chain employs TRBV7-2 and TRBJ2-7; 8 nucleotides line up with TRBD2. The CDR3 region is CASSQMVTSAEQYF. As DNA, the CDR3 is TGTGCCAGCAGCCAAATGGTGACTAGCGCCGAGCAGTACTTC.